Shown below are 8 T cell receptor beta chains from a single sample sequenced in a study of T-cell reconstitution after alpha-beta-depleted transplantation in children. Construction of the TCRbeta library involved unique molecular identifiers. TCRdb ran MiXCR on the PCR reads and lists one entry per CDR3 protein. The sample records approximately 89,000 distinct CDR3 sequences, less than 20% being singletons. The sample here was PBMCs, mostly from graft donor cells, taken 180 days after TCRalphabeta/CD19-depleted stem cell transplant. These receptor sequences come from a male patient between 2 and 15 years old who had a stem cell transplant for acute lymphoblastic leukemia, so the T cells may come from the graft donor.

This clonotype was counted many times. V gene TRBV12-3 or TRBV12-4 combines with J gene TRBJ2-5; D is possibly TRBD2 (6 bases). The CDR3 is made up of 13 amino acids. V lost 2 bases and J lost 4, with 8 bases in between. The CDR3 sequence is CASSLRGGETQYF. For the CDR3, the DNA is TGTGCCAGCAGTTTAAGGGGAGGAGAGACCCAGTACTTC.

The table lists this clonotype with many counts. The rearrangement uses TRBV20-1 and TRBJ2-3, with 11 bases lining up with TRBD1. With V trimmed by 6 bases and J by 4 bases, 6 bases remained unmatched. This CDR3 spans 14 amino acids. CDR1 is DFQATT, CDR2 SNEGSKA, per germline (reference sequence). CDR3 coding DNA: TGCAGTGCCAATGGACAGGGGGCAGCAGATACGCAGTATTTT. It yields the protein CSANGQGAADTQYF.

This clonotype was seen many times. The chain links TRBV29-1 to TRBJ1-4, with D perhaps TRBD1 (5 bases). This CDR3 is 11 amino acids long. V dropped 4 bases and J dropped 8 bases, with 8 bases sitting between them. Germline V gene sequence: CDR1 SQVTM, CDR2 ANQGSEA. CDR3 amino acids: CSVGGEEKLFF. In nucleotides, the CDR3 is TGCAGCGTTGGGGGGGAGGAAAAACTGTTTTTT.

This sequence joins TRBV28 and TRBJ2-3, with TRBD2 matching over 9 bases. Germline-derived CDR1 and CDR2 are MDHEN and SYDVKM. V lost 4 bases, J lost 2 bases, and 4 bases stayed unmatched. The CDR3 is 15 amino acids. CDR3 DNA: TGTGCCAGCAGTTCGCTAGCGGGATACACAGATACGCAGTATTTT. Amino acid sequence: CASSSLAGYTDTQYF.

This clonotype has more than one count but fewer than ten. The CDR3 reads CSARRGTGGTGELFF. The CDR3 DNA reads as TGCAGTGCTAGGCGGGGGACAGGGGGCACCGGGGAGCTGTTTTTT. The chain carries TRBV20-1 and TRBJ2-2, with TRBD1 matching over 11 bases. The V gene end was trimmed by 3 bases and the J gene end by 4 bases; junction bases not matched to a gene: 4. Germline V gene sequence: CDR1 DFQATT, CDR2 SNEGSKA (reference sequence). The CDR3 has 15 residues.

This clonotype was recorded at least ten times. The CDR3 region has the DNA TGCAGCGTTGACGGGGTTGGCTACAATGAGCAGTTCTTC. Residues: CSVDGVGYNEQFF. V is TRBV29-1 and J is TRBJ2-1; the D gene is possibly TRBD2 (5 bases). V was cut by 3 bases and J by 3 bases, with 9 bases left in between. This CDR3 region has 13 residues. From germline, CDR1 is SQVTM and CDR2 ANQGSEA.

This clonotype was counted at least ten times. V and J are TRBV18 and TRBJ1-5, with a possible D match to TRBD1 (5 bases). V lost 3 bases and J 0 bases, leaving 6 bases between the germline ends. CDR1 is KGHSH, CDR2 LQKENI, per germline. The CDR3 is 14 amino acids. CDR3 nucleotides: TGTGCCAGCTCACCGACAGATAGCAATCAGCCCCAGCATTTT. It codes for CASSPTDSNQPQHF.

The CDR3 reads CASSYTDVLFDEQFF. The CDR3 bases are TGCGCCAGCAGCTACACAGACGTTCTATTCGATGAGCAGTTCTTC. The V gene is TRBV5-1, the J gene TRBJ2-1; no clear D gene. Trimming removed 3 bases at V and 8 bases at J, with 18 bases between. The CDR3 runs 15 residues. Germline-derived CDR1 and CDR2 are SGHRS and YFSETQ.